These T cell receptor beta chains were read from a single sample in a study of blood T cell repertoires in COVID-19. The repertoire was sequenced with immunoSEQ multiplex PCR; TCRdb's copy has only in-frame clones and lacks some. The table records some 120,000 clones, roughly nine tenths of them present only once. The specimen was peripheral blood. The receptors derive from a man in his fifties with COVID-19, enrolled during active disease. The CDR3 runs from the conserved cysteine through the conserved F or W. D genes are given only for firm matches. Clone size, where shown, is once, few, many, or a class for clones that have expanded.

>TRBV3-1/TRBV3-2|TRBJ1-1|.|.
CASSQGSTGNTEAFF
TGTGCCAGCAGCCAAGGGAGTACAGGGAACACTGAAGCTTTCTTT
>TRBV28|TRBJ1-1|.|TRBD1
CASSGQGTEAFF
TGTGCCAGCAGTGGACAGGGGACTGAAGCTTTCTTT
>TRBV3-1/TRBV3-2|TRBJ2-3|.|.
CASSRGPEADTQYF
TGTGCCAGCAGCCGCGGACCGGAGGCAGATACGCAGTATTTT
>TRBV6-6|TRBJ1-3|.|.
CASSRRLGPSSGNTIYF
TGTGCCAGCAGTCGGCGTTTGGGCCCGAGCTCTGGAAACACCATATATTTT
>TRBV9|TRBJ2-3|.|TRBD2
CASAPGTSGRADTDTQYF
TGTGCCAGCGCGCCAGGGACTAGCGGGAGGGCGGATACAGATACGCAGTATTTT
>TRBV6-6|TRBJ2-2|few|TRBD2
CASSPRGEGANTGELFF
TGTGCCAGCAGTCCCCGAGGGGAGGGCGCGAACACCGGGGAGCTGTTTTTT
>TRBV12-3/TRBV12-4|TRBJ2-3|once|.
CASSSSLGDTQYF
TGTGCCAGCAGCTCCTCCCTCGGAGATACGCAGTATTTT
>TRBV19|TRBJ1-1|once|.
CASSMLGGNTEAFF
TGTGCCAGTAGTATGTTGGGGGGGAACACTGAAGCTTTCTTT
>TRBV19|TRBJ2-1|few|TRBD1
CASSTGGSYNEQFF
TGTGCCAGTAGCACAGGGGGATCCTACAATGAGCAGTTCTTC
>TRBV30|TRBJ1-4|few|.
CAWRTAGAEKLFF
TGTGCCTGGCGGACAGCTGGAGCCGAAAAACTGTTTTTT
>TRBV7-3|TRBJ2-1|.|TRBD1
CASAPGQGHNEQFF
TGTGCCAGCGCTCCGGGACAGGGCCACAATGAGCAGTTCTTC
>TRBV4-1|TRBJ1-2|.|.
CASSQEGGYNYGYTF
TGCGCCAGCAGCCAAGAAGGAGGTTACAACTATGGCTACACCTTC
>TRBV19|TRBJ2-2|.|TRBD2
CASSIDSGTSGSSTGELFF
TGTGCCAGTAGTATAGATTCAGGGACTAGCGGGAGCTCGACCGGGGAGCTGTTTTTT
>TRBV19|TRBJ1-5|.|.
CASSIAGQPQHF
TGTGCCAGTAGTATAGCAGGTCAGCCCCAGCATTTT
>TRBV6-1|TRBJ1-3|.|TRBD1
CASSEAPGQGTGNTIYF
TGTGCCAGCAGCGAAGCGCCGGGACAGGGAACCGGAAACACCATATATTTT
>TRBV5-1|TRBJ2-2|once|TRBD1
CASSLRGLWNTGELFF
TGCGCCAGCAGCCTTAGGGGGCTCTGGAACACCGGGGAGCTGTTTTTT
>TRBV11-3|TRBJ2-3|.|.
CASSLGRDTQYF
TGTGCCAGCAGCTTAGGTCGTGATACGCAGTATTTT
>TRBV9|TRBJ2-1|.|.
CASSRYYTPGNEQFF
TGTGCCAGCAGCAGGTATTATACCCCGGGCAATGAGCAGTTCTTC
>TRBV5-4|TRBJ2-7|once|.
CASSFQQGNEQYF
TGTGCCAGCAGCTTCCAACAGGGAAACGAGCAGTACTTC
>TRBV19|TRBJ2-3|.|TRBD2
CASSIRGLAGFLDTQYF
TGTGCCAGTAGTATAAGGGGACTAGCGGGATTTTTGGATACGCAGTATTTT
>TRBV21-1|TRBJ1-3|.|.
CASKKGGLSSGNTIYF
TGTGCCAGCAAAAAGGGGGGGCTTTCTTCTGGAAACACCATATATTTT
>TRBV10-1|TRBJ2-4|.|.
CASSDRAKNIQYF
TGCGCCAGCAGTGACAGGGCCAAAAACATTCAGTACTTC
>TRBV5-1|TRBJ2-3|.|TRBD2
CASSLESAGGLGTDTQYF
TGCGCCAGCAGCTTGGAAAGCGCAGGCGGACTAGGTACAGATACGCAGTATTTT
>TRBV13|TRBJ1-1|.|.
CASIFRMNTEAFF
TGTGCCAGCATCTTTAGAATGAACACTGAAGCTTTCTTT
>TRBV10-3|TRBJ2-3|once|TRBD1
CAIRKGQATFTDTQYF
TGTGCCATCAGAAAGGGACAGGCAACCTTCACAGATACGCAGTATTTT
>TRBV3-1/TRBV3-2|TRBJ2-7|.|TRBD2
CASTSGRASREQYF
TGTGCCAGCACTAGCGGGAGGGCCTCCCGCGAGCAGTACTTC
>TRBV18|TRBJ2-7|once|.
CASSPQGHEQYF
TGTGCCAGCTCACCGCAGGGCCACGAGCAGTACTTC
>TRBV3-1/TRBV3-2|TRBJ2-3|.|.
CASSQRVDTQYF
TGTGCCAGCAGCCAACGGGTAGATACGCAGTATTTT
>TRBV3-1/TRBV3-2|TRBJ2-1|.|.
CASSRRSASSYNEQFF
TGTGCCAGCAGCCGTCGCAGCGCAAGCTCCTACAATGAGCAGTTCTTC
>TRBV6-1|TRBJ1-2|.|TRBD1
CASSDGQGNGYTF
TGTGCCAGCAGTGACGGACAGGGAAATGGCTACACCTTC
>TRBV29-1|TRBJ1-6|.|TRBD1
CSVRQGAMDSPLHF
TGCAGCGTTCGGCAGGGGGCTATGGATTCACCCCTCCACTTT
>TRBV24-1|TRBJ2-1|.|.
CATSRAGEGNEQFF
TGTGCCACCAGTAGGGCAGGGGAAGGGAATGAGCAGTTCTTC
>TRBV9|TRBJ2-1|.|TRBD2
CASSVDPTSGTVNEQFF
TGTGCCAGCAGCGTAGATCCCACTAGCGGGACAGTCAATGAGCAGTTCTTC
>TRBV4-3|TRBJ2-7|once|.
CASSLGLSSEQYF
TGCGCCAGCAGCCTGGGGCTCTCCTCCGAGCAGTACTTC
>TRBV28|TRBJ1-4|.|.
CASTKSVERGKLFF
TGTGCCAGCACCAAGAGCGTGGAGCGAGGAAAACTGTTTTTT
>TRBV4-1|TRBJ2-2|.|TRBD2
CASSQGHGTSGSLAYTGELFF
TGCGCCAGCAGCCAAGGTCACGGGACTAGCGGGAGTTTGGCGTACACCGGGGAGCTGTTTTTT
>TRBV6-5|TRBJ1-1|.|.
CASSPQVRDTEAFF
TGTGCCAGCAGTCCCCAGGTCAGAGACACTGAAGCTTTCTTT
>TRBV24-1|TRBJ2-1|.|TRBD2
CATIGLAGNEQFF
TGTGCCACCATAGGACTAGCGGGAAATGAGCAGTTCTTC
>TRBV9|TRBJ2-1|.|TRBD2
CASSPRNSGASYNEQFF
TGTGCCAGCAGCCCTCGTAATAGCGGGGCTTCCTACAATGAGCAGTTCTTC
>TRBV19|TRBJ1-2|.|TRBD1
CASTQTGVGYGYTF
TGTGCCAGTACCCAGACAGGGGTCGGCTATGGCTACACCTTC
>TRBV3-1/TRBV3-2|TRBJ2-1|.|TRBD2
CASGGRGARYNEQFF
TGTGCCAGCGGGGGGAGGGGTGCGCGGTACAATGAGCAGTTCTTC
>TRBV9|TRBJ2-1|.|.
CASSVDLAPLSYNEQFF
TGTGCCAGCAGCGTCGACCTAGCGCCCCTCTCCTACAATGAGCAGTTCTTC
>TRBV10-2|TRBJ2-1|.|TRBD2
CASSGGLAGGEQFF
TGCGCCAGCAGTGGGGGACTAGCGGGGGGAGAGCAGTTCTTC
>TRBV6-5|TRBJ1-1|.|.
CASRFLGGDTEAFF
TGTGCCAGCAGGTTCCTTGGCGGTGACACTGAAGCTTTCTTT
>TRBV2|TRBJ2-5|once|TRBD1
CASSRDSQETQYF
TGTGCCAGCAGTAGGGACAGTCAAGAGACCCAGTACTTC
>TRBV5-1|TRBJ2-7|.|TRBD1
CASSLKDRGYEQYF
TGCGCCAGCAGCTTGAAGGACAGGGGGTACGAGCAGTACTTC
>TRBV21-1|TRBJ2-1|.|.
CASSRCGSPREQFF
TGTGCCAGCTCCCGGTGCGGGAGCCCCAGGGAGCAGTTCTTC
>TRBV5-1|TRBJ2-1|once|TRBD2
CASSLGGLGNEQFF
TGCGCCAGCAGCTTGGGTGGACTAGGTAATGAGCAGTTCTTC
>TRBV30|TRBJ1-4|.|TRBD1
CALQTGTGSEKLFF
TGTGCCTTACAAACCGGGACAGGGAGTGAAAAACTGTTTTTT
>TRBV11-2|TRBJ2-3|.|TRBD2
CASSLAGGQMADTQYF
TGTGCCAGCAGCTTAGCGGGAGGGCAAATGGCAGATACGCAGTATTTT
>TRBV6-5|TRBJ2-7|.|.
CASSYSGTGTYEQYF
TGTGCCAGCAGTTACTCGGGTACAGGGACCTACGAGCAGTACTTC
>TRBV12-3/TRBV12-4|TRBJ2-2|.|.
CASTRAGTGELFF
TGTGCCAGCACCCGGGCGGGCACCGGGGAGCTGTTTTTT
>TRBV11-2|TRBJ2-1|once|TRBD2
CASSAGLAKFF
TGTGCCAGCAGCGCGGGACTAGCCAAGTTCTTC
>TRBV7-8|TRBJ1-1|.|.
CASSPTATEPTEAFF
TGTGCCAGCAGCCCTACCGCGACAGAGCCCACTGAAGCTTTCTTT
>TRBV9|TRBJ2-7|once|TRBD1
CASSVSGGTHEQYF
TGTGCCAGCAGCGTCTCAGGGGGAACCCACGAGCAGTACTTC